This TCR beta chain emerged from a study of blood T cell repertoires in COVID-19. TCRdb keeps only in-frame clones here, not all; method: immunoSEQ multiplex PCR. Of 120,000 or so clones in the sample, 72% were seen once. The material sequenced was peripheral blood. The sequence was collected from a woman aged 55-70 years with acute or convalescent COVID-19.

The CDR3 nucleotides are TGTGCCAGCGCCCGGGGGGTAGGGCAGCCCCAGCATTTT. Its translation: CASARGVGQPQHF. The genes are TRBV6-5 and TRBJ1-5, with D maybe TRBD1 (5 bases). This CDR3 has 13 residues. CDR1 is MNHEY, CDR2 SVGAGI, per germline. With 8 bases removed from V and 7 bases from J, the gap between germline ends came to 15 bases.